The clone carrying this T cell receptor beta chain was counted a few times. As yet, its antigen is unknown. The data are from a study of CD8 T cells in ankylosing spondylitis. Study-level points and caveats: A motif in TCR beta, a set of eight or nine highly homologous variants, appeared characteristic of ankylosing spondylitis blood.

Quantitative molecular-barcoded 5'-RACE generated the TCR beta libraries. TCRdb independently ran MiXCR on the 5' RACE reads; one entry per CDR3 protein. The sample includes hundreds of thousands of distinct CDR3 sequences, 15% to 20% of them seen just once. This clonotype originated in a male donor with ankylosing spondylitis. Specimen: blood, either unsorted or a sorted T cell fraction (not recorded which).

The CDR3 nucleotides are TGTGCCAGCAGTTTATATGGCTCTTCCTACGAGCAGTACTTC. Translating it yields CASSLYGSSYEQYF. This chain uses TRBV27 with TRBJ2-7, with D uncertain. Germline assignment: CDR1 MNHEY and CDR2 SMNVEV (reference sequence). Trimming took off 1 base at V and 1 base at J, with 8 bases between the two ends. This CDR3 is built from 14 residues.